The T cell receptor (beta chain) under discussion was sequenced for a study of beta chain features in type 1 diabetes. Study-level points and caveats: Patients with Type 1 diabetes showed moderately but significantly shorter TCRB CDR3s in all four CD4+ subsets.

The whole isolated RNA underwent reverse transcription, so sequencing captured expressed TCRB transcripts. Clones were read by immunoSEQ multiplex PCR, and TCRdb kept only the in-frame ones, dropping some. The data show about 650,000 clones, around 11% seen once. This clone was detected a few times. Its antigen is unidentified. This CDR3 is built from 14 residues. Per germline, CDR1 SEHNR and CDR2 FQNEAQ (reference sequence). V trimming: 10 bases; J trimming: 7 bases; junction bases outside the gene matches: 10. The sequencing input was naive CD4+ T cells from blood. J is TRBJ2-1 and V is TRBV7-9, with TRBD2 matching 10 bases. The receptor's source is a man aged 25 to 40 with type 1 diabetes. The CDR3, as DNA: TGTGCCACCGGCGATCTTAGCGGGGGGAATGAGCAGTTCTTC. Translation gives CATGDLSGGNEQFF.